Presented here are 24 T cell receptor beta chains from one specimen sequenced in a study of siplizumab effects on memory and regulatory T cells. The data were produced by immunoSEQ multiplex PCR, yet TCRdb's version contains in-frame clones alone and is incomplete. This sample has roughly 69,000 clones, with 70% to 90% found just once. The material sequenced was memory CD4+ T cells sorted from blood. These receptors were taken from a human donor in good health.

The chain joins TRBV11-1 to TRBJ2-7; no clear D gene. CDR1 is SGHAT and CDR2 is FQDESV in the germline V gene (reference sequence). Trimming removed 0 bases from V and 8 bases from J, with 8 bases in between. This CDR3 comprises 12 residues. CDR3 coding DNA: TGTGCCAGCAGCTTAGCTGAATCCCAGCAGTACTTC. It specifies CASSLAESQQYF.

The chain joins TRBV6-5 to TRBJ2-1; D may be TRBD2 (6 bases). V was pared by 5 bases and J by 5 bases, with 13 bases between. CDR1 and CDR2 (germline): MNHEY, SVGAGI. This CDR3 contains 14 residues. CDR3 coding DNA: TGTGCCAGCAGTGTGGGGGGTTACAACAATGAGCAGTTCTTC. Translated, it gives CASSVGGYNNEQFF.

The CDR3 DNA reads as TGTGCCAGCAGAGGGACGGGGAACTATGGCTACACCTTC. Protein: CASRGTGNYGYTF. The V call is TRBV2, the J call TRBJ1-2, with D perhaps matching TRBD1 (5 bases). The germline gives CDR1 SNHLY, CDR2 FYNNEI. The CDR3 consists of 13 residues. The germline V and J ends were trimmed by 6 bases and 2 bases, with 10 bases remaining between them.

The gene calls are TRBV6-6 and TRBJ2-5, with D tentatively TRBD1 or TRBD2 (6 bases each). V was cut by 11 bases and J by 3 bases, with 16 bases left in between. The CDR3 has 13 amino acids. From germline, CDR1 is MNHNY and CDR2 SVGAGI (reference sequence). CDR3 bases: TGTGCCGGGGGCGGGGACTTGGAAGAGACCCAGTACTTC. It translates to CAGGGDLEETQYF.

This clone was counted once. The CDR3: CASTNGTRQETQYF. The DNA of the CDR3 is TGTGCCAGCACTAATGGGACACGTCAAGAGACCCAGTACTTC. V gene TRBV6-1 combines with J gene TRBJ2-5; a weak D match, TRBD1 (6 bases). The CDR3 sequence is 14 residues long. Trimming cost V 7 bases and J 2 bases, with 14 bases left between them. Germline CDR1 reads MNHNS; CDR2 reads SASEGT.

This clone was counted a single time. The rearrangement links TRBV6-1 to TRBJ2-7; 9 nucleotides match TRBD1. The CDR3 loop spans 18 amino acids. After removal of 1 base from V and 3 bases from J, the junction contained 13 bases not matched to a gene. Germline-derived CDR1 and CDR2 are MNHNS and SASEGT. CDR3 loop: CASSEVGWATGGNYEQYF. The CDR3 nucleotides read TGTGCCAGCAGTGAAGTAGGGTGGGCGACAGGGGGAAACTACGAGCAGTACTTC.

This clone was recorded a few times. This CDR3 reads CASSLIPEGDSPLHF. CDR3 nucleotide sequence: TGTGCCAGCAGCTTAATCCCCGAGGGGGATTCACCCCTCCACTTT. The V and J genes are TRBV7-6 and TRBJ1-6; maybe TRBD1 (6 bases). The V end was cut by 2 bases, the J end by 8 bases, with 13 bases between. This CDR3 comprises 15 residues. Germline V gene data show CDR1 as SGHVS and CDR2 as FNYEAQ.

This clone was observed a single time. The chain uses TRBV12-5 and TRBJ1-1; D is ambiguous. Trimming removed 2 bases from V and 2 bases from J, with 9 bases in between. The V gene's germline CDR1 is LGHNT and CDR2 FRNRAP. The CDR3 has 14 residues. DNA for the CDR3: TGTGCTAGTGGTTTGCGGGAGATTAACACTGAAGCTTTCTTT. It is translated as CASGLREINTEAFF. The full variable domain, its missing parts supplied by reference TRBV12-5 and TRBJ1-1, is DARVTQTPRHKVTEMGQEVTMRCQPILGHNTVFWYRQTMMQGLELLAYFRNRAPLDDSGMPKDRFSAEMPDATLATLKIQPSEPRDSAVYFCASGLREINTEAFFGQGTRLTVV.

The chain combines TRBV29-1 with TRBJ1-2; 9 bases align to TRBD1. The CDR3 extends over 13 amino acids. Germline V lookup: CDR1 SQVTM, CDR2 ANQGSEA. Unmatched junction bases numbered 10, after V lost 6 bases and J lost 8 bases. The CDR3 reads CSVTRTGDRGYTF. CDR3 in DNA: TGCAGCGTCACCCGGACAGGGGACAGAGGCTACACCTTC.

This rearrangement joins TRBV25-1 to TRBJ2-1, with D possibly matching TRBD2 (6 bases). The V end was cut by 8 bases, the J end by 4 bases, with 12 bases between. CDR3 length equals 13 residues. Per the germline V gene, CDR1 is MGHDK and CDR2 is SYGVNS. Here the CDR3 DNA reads TGTGCCAGCTCTCGGGAGACATACAATGAGCAGTTCTTC. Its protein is CASSRETYNEQFF.

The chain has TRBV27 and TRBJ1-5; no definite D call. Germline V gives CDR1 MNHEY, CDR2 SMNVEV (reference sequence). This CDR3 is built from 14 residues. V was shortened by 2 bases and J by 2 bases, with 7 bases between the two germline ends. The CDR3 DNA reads TGTGCCAGCAGTTTAGAAAGGGGCAATCAGCCCCAGCATTTT. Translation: CASSLERGNQPQHF.

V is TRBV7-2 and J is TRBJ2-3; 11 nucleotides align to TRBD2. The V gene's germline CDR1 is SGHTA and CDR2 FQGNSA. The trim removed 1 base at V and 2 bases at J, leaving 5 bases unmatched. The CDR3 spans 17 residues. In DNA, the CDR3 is TGTGCCAGCAGCTTAGAAGCTAGCGGGAGGTTCACAGATACGCAGTATTTT. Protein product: CASSLEASGRFTDTQYF.

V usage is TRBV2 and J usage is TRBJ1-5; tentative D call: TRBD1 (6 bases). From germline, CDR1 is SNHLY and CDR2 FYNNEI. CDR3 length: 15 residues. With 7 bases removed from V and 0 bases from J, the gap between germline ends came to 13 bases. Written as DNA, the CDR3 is TGTGCCAGCAACCCTGGGACAAATAGCAATCAGCCCCAGCATTTT. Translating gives CASNPGTNSNQPQHF.

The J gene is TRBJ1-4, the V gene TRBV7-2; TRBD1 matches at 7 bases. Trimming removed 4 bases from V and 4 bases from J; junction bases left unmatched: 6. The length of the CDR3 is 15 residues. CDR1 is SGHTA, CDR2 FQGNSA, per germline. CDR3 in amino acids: CASSSWTGDNEKLFF. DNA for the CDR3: TGTGCCAGCAGCTCCTGGACAGGAGATAATGAAAAACTGTTTTTT. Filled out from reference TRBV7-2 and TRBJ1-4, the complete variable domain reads GAGVSQSPSNKVTEKGKDVELRCDPISGHTALYWYRQSLGQGLEFLIYFQGNSAPDKSGLPSDRFSAERTGGSVSTLTIQRTQQEDSAVYLCASSSWTGDNEKLFFGSGTQLSVL.

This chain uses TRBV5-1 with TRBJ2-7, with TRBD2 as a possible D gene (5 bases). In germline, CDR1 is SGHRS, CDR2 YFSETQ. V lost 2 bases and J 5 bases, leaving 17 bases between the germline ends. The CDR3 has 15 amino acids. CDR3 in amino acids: CASSLGFQRADEQYF. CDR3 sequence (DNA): TGCGCCAGCAGCTTAGGTTTCCAGAGGGCGGACGAGCAGTACTTC.

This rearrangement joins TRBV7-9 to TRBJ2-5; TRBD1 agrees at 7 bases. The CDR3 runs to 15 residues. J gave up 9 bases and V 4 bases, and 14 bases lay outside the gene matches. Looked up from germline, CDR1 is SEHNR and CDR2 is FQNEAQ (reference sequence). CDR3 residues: CASSSSTGPSLSQYF. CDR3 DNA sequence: TGTGCCAGCAGCTCCTCGACAGGGCCAAGCTTGTCCCAGTACTTC.

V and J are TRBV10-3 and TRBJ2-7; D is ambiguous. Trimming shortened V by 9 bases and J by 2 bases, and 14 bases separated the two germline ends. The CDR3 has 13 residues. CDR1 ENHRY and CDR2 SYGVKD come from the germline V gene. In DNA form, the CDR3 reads TGTGCCATATCTGAACAAATCGCCTACGAGCAGTACTTC. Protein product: CAISEQIAYEQYF.

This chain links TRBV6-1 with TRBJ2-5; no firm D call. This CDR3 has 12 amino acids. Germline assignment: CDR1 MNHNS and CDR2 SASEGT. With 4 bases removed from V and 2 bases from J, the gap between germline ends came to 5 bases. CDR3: CASSVDQETQYF. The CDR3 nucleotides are TGTGCCAGCAGTGTGGATCAAGAGACCCAGTACTTC.

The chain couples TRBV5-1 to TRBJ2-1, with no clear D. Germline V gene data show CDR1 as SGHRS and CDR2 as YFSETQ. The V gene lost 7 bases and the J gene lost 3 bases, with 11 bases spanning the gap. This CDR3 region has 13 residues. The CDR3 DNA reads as TGCGCCAGCCTTGACACGAACTACAATGAGCAGTTCTTC. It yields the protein CASLDTNYNEQFF.

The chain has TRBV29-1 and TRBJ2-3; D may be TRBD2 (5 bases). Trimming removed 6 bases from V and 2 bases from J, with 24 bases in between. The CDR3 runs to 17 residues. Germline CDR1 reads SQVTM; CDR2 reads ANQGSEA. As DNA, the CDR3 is TGCAGCGTAAAGAGGGCGGTGCCGGGTCGCTCCACAGATACGCAGTATTTT. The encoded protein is CSVKRAVPGRSTDTQYF.

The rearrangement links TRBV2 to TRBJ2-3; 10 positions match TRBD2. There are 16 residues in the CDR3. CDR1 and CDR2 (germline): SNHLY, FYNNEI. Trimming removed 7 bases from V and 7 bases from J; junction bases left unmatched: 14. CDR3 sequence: CASTPGSGGAAYTQYF. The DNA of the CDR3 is TGTGCCAGCACCCCGGGGAGCGGGGGGGCCGCATATACGCAGTATTTT.

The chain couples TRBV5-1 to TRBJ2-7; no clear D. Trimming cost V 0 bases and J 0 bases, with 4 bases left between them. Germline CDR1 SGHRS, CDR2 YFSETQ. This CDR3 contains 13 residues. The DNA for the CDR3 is TGCGCCAGCAGCTTGGAGGCCTCCTACGAGCAGTACTTC. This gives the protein CASSLEASYEQYF. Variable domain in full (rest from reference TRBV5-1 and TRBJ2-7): KAGVTQTPRYLIKTRGQQVTLSCSPISGHRSVSWYQQTPGQGLQFLFEYFSETQRNKGNFPGRFSGRQFSNSRSEMNVSTLELGDSALYLCASSLEASYEQYFGPGTRLTVT.

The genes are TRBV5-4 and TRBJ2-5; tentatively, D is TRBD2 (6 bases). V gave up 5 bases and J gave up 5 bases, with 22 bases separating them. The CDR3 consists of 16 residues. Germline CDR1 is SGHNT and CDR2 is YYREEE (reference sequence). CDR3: CASSHDRDSGRETQYF. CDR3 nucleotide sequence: TGTGCCAGCAGTCACGACCGGGACTCCGGTCGGGAGACCCAGTACTTC.

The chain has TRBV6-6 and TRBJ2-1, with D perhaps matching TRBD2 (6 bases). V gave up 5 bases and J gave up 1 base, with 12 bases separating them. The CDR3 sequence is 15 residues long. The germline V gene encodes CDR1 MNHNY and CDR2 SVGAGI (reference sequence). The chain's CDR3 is CASSDTGGSYNEQFF. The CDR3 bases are TGTGCCAGCAGTGATACTGGAGGGTCCTACAATGAGCAGTTCTTC.